This entry features one T cell receptor beta chain sequence. CDR1 is MDHEN, CDR2 SYDVKM, per germline. The trim removed 2 bases at V and 8 bases at J, leaving 15 bases unmatched. This CDR3 comprises 18 residues. In the original processing: Reference gene primer amplification gave nucleated cell count estimates. Repertoires were generated with immunoSEQ multiplex PCR, while TCRdb's copy carries only in-frame clones and drops some. D and trimming come from the DNA, and the V and J calls and clone size come from that table. The sample lists 400,000 to 500,000 clones; around nine tenths were seen once. This sample stems from a study of blood T cell repertoires in COVID-19. Grouping used clinical history reported by participants in a survey and questionnaire.

This chain links TRBV28 with TRBJ2-2; TRBD1 aligns across 9 bases. Source material: PBMCs or T cells enriched from blood (not recorded which). The sequence was obtained from a young woman who had been exposed to COVID-19. The CDR3 reads CASSLTRGIQGALGELFF. The CDR3 DNA reads as TGTGCCAGCAGTTTAACCCGCGGGATACAGGGGGCGTTGGGGGAGCTGTTTTTT.